The rows below give T cell receptor beta chains drawn from one sample of a study of cytomegalovirus exposure and HLA in healthy donors. Here immunoSEQ multiplex PCR was the method, and the copy in TCRdb shows in-frame clones only, minus some. Among 150,000 to 200,000 clones listed, roughly 87% were seen once. The sequencing sample was made of PBMCs. The receptors were gathered from a boy between 2 and 10 years old in good health and CMV-seronegative. Each CDR3 is given with its conserved first and last residue. The D gene is left open where the match is weak. Clone sizes are given selectively: once, few, many, or a class where the clone is expanded.

- | - | TRBJ2-2 | TRBV7-9 | TGTTCCAGCAGCTTAGGGAGGGGGCGATCCGGGGAGCTGTTTTTT | CSSSLGRGRSGELFF
- | - | TRBJ1-5 | TRBV19 | TGTGCCAGTAGTATCCAGGGAGGTAATCAGCCCCAGCATTTT | CASSIQGGNQPQHF
once | - | TRBJ2-3 | TRBV7-2 | TGTGCCAGCAGCTTCCAAATTCCAGATACGCAGTATTTT | CASSFQIPDTQYF
- | TRBD2 | TRBJ2-3 | TRBV9 | TGTGCCAGCAGCGGGAGAAACCGACTAGCGGGCGATACGCAGTATTTT | CASSGRNRLAGDTQYF
- | - | TRBJ2-7 | TRBV27 | TGTGCCAGCAGTTTAAGCGGGACAGGCCGCCCGTTTTACTTC | CASSLSGTGRPFYF
- | - | TRBJ1-1 | TRBV7-9 | TGTGCCAGCAGCTTCAGGGCCGAAGCTTTCTTT | CASSFRAEAFF
- | - | TRBJ2-3 | TRBV2 | TGTGCCAGCATTAAGGAGGCAATAGATACGCAGTATTTT | CASIKEAIDTQYF
- | TRBD1 | TRBJ1-1 | TRBV28 | TGTGCCAGCAGTGGCGGACAGGGAACTGCTGAAGCTTTCTTT | CASSGGQGTAEAFF
- | - | TRBJ2-1 | TRBV6-5 | TGTGCCAGCAGTTCCGGGTATGAGCAGTTCTTC | CASSSGYEQFF
- | TRBD2 | TRBJ2-2 | TRBV5-6 | TGTGCCAGCAGTGATAGCGGGGGGGCCCACGGGGAGCTGTTTTTT | CASSDSGGAHGELFF
- | - | TRBJ1-4 | TRBV30 | TGTGCCTGGAGTGACAGGGAGACAGGCCCGGGTGAAAAACTGTTTTTT | CAWSDRETGPGEKLFF
- | - | TRBJ1-5 | TRBV18 | TGTGCCAGCTCACCAGGTGGCGGGTTCAATCAGCCCCAGCATTTT | CASSPGGGFNQPQHF
- | - | TRBJ2-4 | TRBV4-1 | TGCGCCAGCAGCCAAGTATCAGGCAGGGTGTATTTTCACATTCAGTACTTC | CASSQVSGRVYFHIQYF
few | - | TRBJ1-1 | TRBV29-1 | TGCAGCGTTGAAGATCGGGGGGGCATGAACACTGAAGCTTTCTTT | CSVEDRGGMNTEAFF
- | - | TRBJ1-2 | TRBV5-1 | TGCGCCAGCAGCCTAAAAGGGGGGGTCTATGGCTACACCTTC | CASSLKGGVYGYTF
- | TRBD2 | TRBJ2-3 | TRBV30 | TGTGCCTGGAGTTGGGGGCTAGCGGGGGTAACAGATACGCAGTATTTT | CAWSWGLAGVTDTQYF
- | - | TRBJ2-1 | TRBV5-6 | TGTGCCAGCAGCCCGACTGGCGGTCCTTCCTACAATGAGCAGTTCTTC | CASSPTGGPSYNEQFF
- | - | TRBJ1-3 | TRBV7-9 | TGTGCCAGCAGCCCGTGGGAGGCAGACAGATTTTCCACCATATATTTT | CASSPWEADRFSTIYF
- | TRBD1 | TRBJ1-4 | TRBV11-2 | TGTGCCAGCAGGACGAATTATAGACAGGGCAGGGAAAAACTGTTTTTT | CASRTNYRQGREKLFF
few | - | TRBJ1-1 | TRBV4-1 | TGCGCCAGCAGCCAAGAAGGGGTAGACACTGAAGCTTTCTTT | CASSQEGVDTEAFF
- | TRBD2 | TRBJ2-3 | TRBV29-1 | TGCAGCGTTGAGACCGGGACTAAAACTAGCACAGATACGCAGTATTTT | CSVETGTKTSTDTQYF
- | TRBD2 | TRBJ2-7 | TRBV4-2 | TGTGCCAGCAGCCAAGACGCTAGCGGGAGAAACTACGAGCAGTACTTC | CASSQDASGRNYEQYF
- | - | TRBJ1-2 | TRBV19 | TGTGCCAGTAGTCTCGGGAACTATGGCTACACCTTC | CASSLGNYGYTF
- | - | TRBJ2-2 | TRBV5-1 | TGCGCCAGCAGCTTTGGGGCAGGGCCCGGGGAGCTGTTTTTT | CASSFGAGPGELFF
- | - | TRBJ2-1 | TRBV6-4 | TGTGCCAGCAGTGTCGCAGCGGGCAAACATAACAATGAGCAGTTCTTC | CASSVAAGKHNNEQFF
once | - | TRBJ2-7 | TRBV15 | TGTGCCACCAGCAGGGGTGCAGCAGGGGCGACCTACGAGCAGTACTTC | CATSRGAAGATYEQYF
- | - | TRBJ2-3 | TRBV28 | TGTGCCGGGTCAGGGAACCGAGACACAGATACGCAGTATTTT | CAGSGNRDTDTQYF
- | - | TRBJ2-7 | TRBV29-1 | TGCAGCGTTCTTCCCGGCGGGGTCCTCTACGAGCAGTACTTC | CSVLPGGVLYEQYF
- | TRBD2 | TRBJ2-5 | TRBV11-2 | TGTGCCAGCACCACACGAACGGGGGGGCAAGAGACCCAGTACTTC | CASTTRTGGQETQYF
- | TRBD1 | TRBJ1-6 | TRBV2 | TGTGCCAGTACGATCGACAGGGGGCGGAATTCACCCCTCCACTTT | CASTIDRGRNSPLHF
- | - | TRBJ2-1 | TRBV19 | TGTGCCAGTAGTATAGCCCCCGGACTTCTCAATGAGCAGTTCTTC | CASSIAPGLLNEQFF